This T cell receptor (beta chain) emerged from a study of blood T cells in healthy people across ages. Study-wide context: Capturing about one barcoded beta molecule per two T cells was achieved by template switching.

The V end lost 0 bases, the J end lost 1 base, and 7 bases lay between the germline ends. The CDR3 has 14 amino acids. Per the germline V gene, CDR1 is SGHRS and CDR2 is YFSETQ. This clonotype was picked up one time. Its antigen is unknown. With a much larger clone just one base away, this may be a read error. Study-level findings and limits: A roughly linear age-dependent decrease characterized TCR beta diversity per million T cells.

Through a sample-barcoded 5' primer and a J-beta primer mix, a second PCR was run for roughly 6 to 12 cycles. Each of the cDNA molecules was tagged by a template-switch adaptor with 12 random nucleotides. TCRdb redid the calling of the 5' RACE reads with MiXCR, one entry per CDR3 protein. Of about 680,000 distinct CDR3 sequences listed, about half are singletons. The J gene is TRBJ1-1, the V gene TRBV5-1; the D gene is possibly TRBD1 (5 bases). The clonotype comes from an older woman in good health. Sequenced input: blood. This CDR3 reads CASSLEGTNTEAFF. The CDR3 DNA follows: TGCGCCAGCAGCTTGGAAGGGACGAACACTGAAGCTTTCTTT.